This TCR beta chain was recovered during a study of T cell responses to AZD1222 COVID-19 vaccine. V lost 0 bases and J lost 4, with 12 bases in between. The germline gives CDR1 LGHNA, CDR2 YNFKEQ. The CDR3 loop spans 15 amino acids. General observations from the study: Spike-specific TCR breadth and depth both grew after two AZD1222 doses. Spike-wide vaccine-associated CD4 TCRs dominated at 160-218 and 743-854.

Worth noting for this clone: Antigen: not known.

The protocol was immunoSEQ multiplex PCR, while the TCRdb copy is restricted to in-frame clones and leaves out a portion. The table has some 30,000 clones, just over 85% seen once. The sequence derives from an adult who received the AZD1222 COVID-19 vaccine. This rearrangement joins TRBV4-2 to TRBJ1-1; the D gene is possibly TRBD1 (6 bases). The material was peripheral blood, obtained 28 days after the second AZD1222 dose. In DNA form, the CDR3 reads TGTGCCAGCAGCCAAGAGGGGGGCGCGGGCACTGAAGCTTTCTTT. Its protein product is CASSQEGGAGTEAFF.